The T cell receptor (beta chain) under discussion was sequenced for a study of response to subunit inactivated influenza vaccine. Overall study results and limits: A suggestion made by the authors is that each seasonal influenza vaccination recruits few new T cells.

For this clonotype: Antigen unknown.

Germline V CDR1 and CDR2: MDHEN, SYDVKM. The CDR3 loop spans 14 amino acids. Trimming removed 5 bases from V and 7 bases from J; junction bases left unmatched: 6. TCRdb used MiXCR to reprocess the RT-PCR reads, holding one entry per CDR3 protein. The sample lists approximately 730,000 distinct CDR3 sequences; roughly 13% were seen once. The chain uses TRBV28 and TRBJ1-4, with TRBD1 identical over 8 bases. Sample: PBMCs from blood, taken roughly 15 days before vaccination. This sequence was found in a man aged 45-65 years who received an inactivated influenza vaccine. The CDR3 region is CASSHDRGFEKLFF. For the CDR3, the DNA is TGTGCCAGCAGTCACGACAGGGGCTTTGAAAAACTGTTTTTT.